The 27 T cell receptor beta chains below come from one sample, sequenced in a study of blood T cell repertoires in COVID-19. Sequenced by immunoSEQ multiplex PCR; TCRdb stores in-frame clones only, minus some. The table lists about 380,000 clones, more than 75% of them singletons. The sequenced sample consisted of PBMCs or T cells enriched from blood (not recorded which). Receptors originate from a woman aged 18-30 years who had recovered from COVID-19.

The rearrangement uses TRBV7-9 and TRBJ2-1; 7 bases line up with TRBD2. Trimming removed 1 base from V and 7 bases from J; junction bases left unmatched: 10. This CDR3 contains 16 residues. Germline V lookup: CDR1 SEHNR, CDR2 FQNEAQ (reference sequence). For the CDR3, the DNA is TGTGCCAGCAGCTTAGACCAAGGACTAGACCCAAATGAGCAGTTCTTC. The encoded protein is CASSLDQGLDPNEQFF.

The CDR3 protein is CASSVGTSGGGRDTQYF. The CDR3 nucleotides are TGTGCCAGTAGTGTAGGGACTAGCGGGGGCGGTAGAGATACGCAGTATTTT. The V and J genes are TRBV19 and TRBJ2-3; 14 bases line up with TRBD2. Trimming removed 5 bases from V and 5 bases from J; junction bases left unmatched: 9. CDR1 LNHDA and CDR2 SQIVND come from the germline V gene (reference sequence). This CDR3 has 17 amino acids. Based on the CDR3 plus reference TRBV19 and TRBJ2-3, the full variable domain is DGGITQSPKYLFRKEGQNVTLSCEQNLNHDAMYWYRQDPGQGLRLIYYSQIVNDFQKGDIAEGYSVSREKKESFPLTVTSAQKNPTAFYLCASSVGTSGGGRDTQYFGPGTRLTVL.

CDR3 nucleotides: TGTGCCAGTAGTATTAGCGGACTCGGGGCCTATGGCTACACCTTC. Protein product: CASSISGLGAYGYTF. The genes are TRBV19 and TRBJ1-2; a weak D match, TRBD1 (5 bases). The germline CDR1 and CDR2 sequences are LNHDA and SQIVND (reference sequence). V was shortened by 3 bases and J by 4 bases, with 15 bases between the two germline ends. This CDR3 has 15 amino acids.

The genes are TRBV4-3 and TRBJ1-2; D is uncertain. This CDR3 spans 13 amino acids. Germline V gene lookup returns CDR1 LGHNA and CDR2 YSLEER. Trimming pared 0 bases from V and 4 bases from J, leaving 6 bases between. The CDR3 DNA sequence: TGCGCCAGCAGCCAAGATTCCCTCTATGGCTACACCTTC. Translating it yields CASSQDSLYGYTF.

A note on this clone: This sample also contains other DNA sequences that code for the same CDR3. This chain joins TRBV9 and TRBJ1-2; 10 bases line up with TRBD1. Trimming took 3 bases from V and 0 from J; bases not matched to a gene: 2. In germline, CDR1 is SGDLS, CDR2 YYNGEE. The CDR3 has 15 residues. The CDR3 sequence is CASSAGTGANYGYTF. CDR3 coding DNA: TGTGCCAGCAGCGCCGGGACAGGGGCTAACTATGGCTACACCTTC.

This chain links TRBV18 with TRBJ2-3; TRBD2 agrees at 13 bases. There are 16 residues in the CDR3. Germline CDR1 is KGHSH and CDR2 is LQKENI. After removal of 6 bases from V and 1 base from J, the junction contained 4 bases not matched to a gene. For the CDR3, the DNA is TGTGCCAGCTCTGGACTAGCGGGGGACCGCACAGATACGCAGTATTTT. Encoded protein: CASSGLAGDRTDTQYF.

This rearrangement joins TRBV6-5 to TRBJ2-5; D is undetermined. Between the trimmed V and J ends, which lost 6 bases and 0 bases, there was a span of 14 bases. The CDR3 spans 15 residues. The germline CDR1 and CDR2 sequences are MNHEY and SVGAGI. In DNA, the CDR3 is TGTGCCAGCAGCGCCCACCACAAGAACCAAGAGACCCAGTACTTC. Translation: CASSAHHKNQETQYF.

The chain links TRBV6-4 to TRBJ2-3; D is perhaps TRBD2 (7 bases). V dropped 2 bases and J dropped 4 bases, with 10 bases sitting between them. This CDR3 has 14 amino acids. CDR1 is MRHNA and CDR2 is SNTAGT in the germline V gene. The CDR3, as DNA: TGTGCCAGCAGTGACGGGGGGGCGGCAGATACGCAGTATTTT. Protein sequence: CASSDGGAADTQYF.

The J gene is TRBJ1-2, the V gene TRBV18, with 7 bases aligning to TRBD1. CDR3 length equals 14 residues. Germline V gene data show CDR1 as KGHSH and CDR2 as LQKENI. J gave up 6 bases and V 4 bases, and 8 bases lay outside the gene matches. The chain's CDR3 is CASSLLDRIDGYTF. In DNA, the CDR3 is TGTGCCAGCTCACTATTGGACAGGATTGATGGCTACACCTTC. Combining the CDR3 with reference TRBV18 and TRBJ1-2 gives the whole variable domain NAGVMQNPRHLVRRRGQEARLRCSPMKGHSHVYWYRQLPEEGLKFMVYLQKENIIDESGMPKERFSAEFPKEGPSILRIQQVVRGDSAAYFCASSLLDRIDGYTFGSGTRLTVV.

The chain recombines TRBV5-6 with TRBJ2-1; 8 bases align to TRBD2. This CDR3 comprises 18 residues. Germline trimming cut 4 bases from V and 2 bases from J; bases unmatched to any gene: 14. Germline V gene data show CDR1 as SGHDT and CDR2 as YYEEEE. This CDR3 reads CASSQVTGGPIPYNEQFF. The DNA for the CDR3 is TGTGCCAGCAGCCAGGTAACGGGGGGGCCAATTCCCTACAATGAGCAGTTCTTC.

This chain uses TRBV29-1 with TRBJ1-1; 11 bases line up with TRBD1. The CDR3 length is 14 residues. Germline CDR1 reads SQVTM; CDR2 reads ANQGSEA. Germline trimming cut 6 bases from V and 3 bases from J; bases unmatched to any gene: 6. CDR3 bases: TGCAGCGTGATCGGGACAGGGGGACACACTGAAGCTTTCTTT. It translates to CSVIGTGGHTEAFF. The full variable domain, its missing parts supplied by reference TRBV29-1 and TRBJ1-1, is SAVISQKPSRDICQRGTSLTIQCQVDSQVTMMFWYRQQPGQSLTLIATANQGSEATYESGFVIDKFPISRPNLTFSTLTVSNMSPEDSSIYLCSVIGTGGHTEAFFGQGTRLTVV.

The gene calls are TRBV5-6 and TRBJ1-2; 8 bases map to TRBD1. Germline assignment: CDR1 SGHDT and CDR2 YYEEEE. This CDR3 comprises 15 residues. Trimming cost V 0 bases and J 4 bases; bases outside gene matches: 5. CDR3 nucleotides: TGTGCCAGCAGCTTGGCCGACAGGGGCCTCTATGGCTACACCTTC. Protein sequence: CASSLADRGLYGYTF.

This clone has only a few counts. The genes are TRBV4-1 and TRBJ2-1, with D possibly matching TRBD1 (7 bases). The V end lost 6 bases, the J end lost 4 bases, and 16 bases lay between the germline ends. Per germline, CDR1 MGHRA and CDR2 YSYEKL. The CDR3 extends over 15 amino acids. The CDR3 DNA sequence: TGCGCCAGCAGACCCCCAGGGGGGCTGTACAATGAGCAGTTCTTC. It encodes CASRPPGGLYNEQFF.

The chain couples TRBV7-3 to TRBJ2-5; 9 bases are a match to TRBD2. From germline, CDR1 is SGHTA and CDR2 FQGTGA. CDR3 length: 13 residues. Trimming removed 8 bases from V and 5 bases from J; junction bases left unmatched: 6. This chain's CDR3 is CASGGGAGETQYF. DNA of the CDR3: TGTGCCAGCGGCGGGGGGGCCGGTGAGACCCAGTACTTC.

The chain combines TRBV7-2 with TRBJ1-2, with a possible D match to TRBD1 (5 bases). This CDR3 region has 14 residues. Trimming pared 2 bases from V and 1 base from J, leaving 8 bases between. Germline-derived CDR1 and CDR2 are SGHTA and FQGNSA. The CDR3 loop is CASSLRQLNYGYTF. CDR3 nucleotides: TGTGCCAGCAGCTTACGACAGCTTAACTATGGCTACACCTTC. The entire variable domain, with the rest obtained from reference TRBV7-2 and TRBJ1-2, is as follows: GAGVSQSPSNKVTEKGKDVELRCDPISGHTALYWYRQSLGQGLEFLIYFQGNSAPDKSGLPSDRFSAERTGGSVSTLTIQRTQQEDSAVYLCASSLRQLNYGYTFGSGTRLTVV.

As to this clone: An end of the junction differs from the germline gene, which may be a read error. The chain combines TRBV29-1 with TRBJ2-5; 10 bases fit TRBD1. CDR1 and CDR2 (germline): SQVTM, ANQGSEA. The CDR3 loop spans 11 amino acids. The CDR3 loop reads CSAGRQGASDF. The CDR3 coding sequence is TGCAGCGCCGGAAGACAGGGGGCATCGGACTTC.

The rearrangement uses TRBV3-1 (or the pseudogene TRBV3-2) and TRBJ1-2; possibly TRBD1 for D (5 bases). From germline, CDR1 is LGHDT and CDR2 YNNKEL (reference sequence). Trimming took 0 bases from V and 3 from J, leaving 11 bases between them. The CDR3 totals 15 residues. For the CDR3, the DNA is TGTGCCAGCAGCCAAGACACCCGGACACACTATGGCTACACCTTC. Amino acids: CASSQDTRTHYGYTF.

The rearrangement links TRBV2 to TRBJ2-1; 12 bases are a match to TRBD2. The CDR3 contains 15 residues. Germline CDR1 and CDR2: SNHLY and FYNNEI. The ends lost 2 bases at V and 8 bases at J; junction bases unmatched: 4. The CDR3 reads CASSEPSGGAYEQFF. In DNA form, the CDR3 reads TGTGCCAGCAGTGAACCTAGCGGGGGGGCCTATGAGCAGTTCTTC.

CDR3: CASQGLPNEKLFF. The CDR3 DNA follows: TGTGCCAGCCAGGGCCTGCCTAATGAAAAACTGTTTTTT. J is TRBJ1-4 and V is TRBV7-9; D perhaps matches TRBD1 (5 bases). There are 13 residues in the CDR3. CDR1 is SEHNR, CDR2 FQNEAQ, per germline (reference sequence). Trimming took 8 bases from V and 3 from J, leaving 10 bases between them.

The chain has TRBV27 and TRBJ2-4; maybe TRBD1 (6 bases). Trimming removed 4 bases at V and 0 bases at J, with 13 bases between. The CDR3 is made up of 16 amino acids. The germline V gene encodes CDR1 MNHEY and CDR2 SMNVEV (reference sequence). The chain's CDR3 is CASSSIDRLAKNIQYF. The DNA for the CDR3 is TGTGCCAGCAGTTCCATTGACAGGCTAGCCAAAAACATTCAGTACTTC.

The chain has TRBV2 and TRBJ2-5; TRBD2 matches at 8 bases. This CDR3 contains 14 residues. V gave up 4 bases and J gave up 2 bases; unmatched junction bases: 3. Per germline, CDR1 SNHLY and CDR2 FYNNEI. CDR3 sequence: CASSVAGLQETQYF. The CDR3, as DNA: TGTGCCAGCAGTGTAGCGGGGCTACAAGAGACCCAGTACTTC.

V and J are TRBV4-3 and TRBJ2-1; D is possibly TRBD1 (6 bases). CDR1 and CDR2 from the germline V gene are LGHNA and YSLEER. With 4 bases removed from V and 4 bases from J, the gap between germline ends came to 20 bases. The CDR3 is made up of 17 amino acids. The CDR3 sequence is CASSRAQGPGLYNEQFF. CDR3 sequence (DNA): TGCGCCAGCAGCCGGGCACAGGGCCCTGGGTTGTACAATGAGCAGTTCTTC.

This rearrangement joins TRBV28 to TRBJ2-7, with TRBD1 matching 7 bases. V trimming: 4 bases; J trimming: 7 bases; junction bases outside the gene matches: 16. The CDR3 length is 16 residues. Per germline, CDR1 MDHEN and CDR2 SYDVKM. DNA for the CDR3: TGTGCCAGCAGTTCCCCACCGGCAGGGGGTGCGTGGGAGCAGTACTTC. It translates to CASSSPPAGGAWEQYF.

The chain uses TRBV5-1 and TRBJ1-6; TRBD1 matches at 8 bases. Germline V lookup: CDR1 SGHRS, CDR2 YFSETQ. After removal of 5 bases from V and 3 bases from J, the junction contained 4 bases not matched to a gene. This CDR3 has 15 amino acids. CDR3 sequence reads: CASREDRVYNSPLHF. The CDR3, as DNA: TGCGCCAGCAGGGAGGACAGGGTCTATAATTCACCCCTCCACTTT.

This clone has only one observation. The chain links TRBV11-3 to TRBJ2-1, with D maybe TRBD1 (5 bases). Deletions cut 1 base from V and 6 bases from J, with 13 bases between. The CDR3 covers 15 residues. From germline, CDR1 is SGHNT and CDR2 YENEEA. CDR3 nucleotides: TGTGCCAGCAGCTTAGGCCTCCAAGGGGTCAATGAGCAGTTCTTC. Translated: CASSLGLQGVNEQFF.

This clone was seen a handful of times. The chain uses TRBV28 and TRBJ1-6; D may be TRBD1 (6 bases). Germline V gives CDR1 MDHEN, CDR2 SYDVKM. Trimming took off 3 bases at V and 13 bases at J, with 19 bases between the two ends. This CDR3 region has 15 residues. The CDR3 DNA is TGTGCCAGCAGTTTCAGGACAGTCGGCTTTGGCCCCCTCCACTTT. As protein: CASSFRTVGFGPLHF. The full variable domain, completed using reference TRBV28 and TRBJ1-6, is DVKVTQSSRYLVKRTGEKVFLECVQDMDHENMFWYRQDPGLGLRLIYFSYDVKMKEKGDIPEGYSVSREKKERFSLILESASTNQTSMYLCASSFRTVGFGPLHFGNGTRLTVT.

The rearrangement links TRBV19 to TRBJ2-2, with 7 bases identical to TRBD1. This CDR3 is 16 amino acids long. Germline-derived CDR1 and CDR2 are LNHDA and SQIVND (reference sequence). The junction had 10 bases not matched to a gene; V was cut back by 5 bases and J by 4 bases. CDR3 DNA sequence: TGTGCCAGTAGTGCTACAGGGGTCGGAGGCACCGGGGAGCTGTTTTTT. Its translation is CASSATGVGGTGELFF.